What follows are 18 T cell receptor beta chains derived from one specimen sequenced in a study of CD8+ T cells in alopecia areata. Isolated RNA was reverse transcribed into cDNA used as the sequencing template. The method was immunoSEQ multiplex PCR; TCRdb's version includes in-frame clones alone and lacks a portion of them. The sample holds about 37,000 clones; roughly 53% are singletons and the top ten take about 1.7%. Across roughly five patients, CD4+ cells underwent sorting into CD25+CD127- cells. The sample consisted of CD4+ Tregs sorted from blood. These receptors originate from a human donor with alopecia areata.

V and J are TRBV4-3 and TRBJ2-1; D unresolved. The V gene's germline CDR1 is LGHNA and CDR2 YSLEER. V was clipped by 0 bases and J by 4 bases, with 10 bases between them. This CDR3 region has 15 residues. The CDR3 sequence: CASSQDLRPYNEQFF. CDR3 nucleotide sequence: TGCGCCAGCAGCCAAGATCTTCGGCCGTACAATGAGCAGTTCTTC.

This rearrangement joins TRBV2 to TRBJ2-2; 8 bases align to TRBD2. Trimming took 6 bases from V and 1 from J; bases not matched to a gene: 1. The germline CDR1 and CDR2 sequences are SNHLY and FYNNEI. The CDR3 is 14 amino acids. The CDR3, as DNA: TGTGCCAGCAGCACTAGCGGGAACACCGGGGAGCTGTTTTTT. This encodes CASSTSGNTGELFF. The full variable domain, its missing parts supplied by reference TRBV2 and TRBJ2-2, is EPEVTQTPSHQVTQMGQEVILRCVPISNHLYFYWYRQILGQKVEFLVSFYNNEISEKSEIFDDQFSVERPDGSNFTLKIRSTKLEDSAMYFCASSTSGNTGELFFGEGSRLTVL.

The rearrangement uses TRBV6-1 and TRBJ1-3; 7 bases agree with TRBD1. The germline V gene encodes CDR1 MNHNS and CDR2 SASEGT. The CDR3 length is 14 residues. J gave up 1 base and V 6 bases, and 3 bases lay outside the gene matches. CDR3 amino acids: CASRMTGSGNTIYF. In DNA, the CDR3 is TGTGCCAGCAGGATGACAGGGTCTGGAAACACCATATATTTT.

V and J are TRBV5-4 and TRBJ2-5; tentatively, D is TRBD1 (6 bases). The V end was cut by 1 base, the J end by 5 bases, with 12 bases between. CDR1 and CDR2 (germline): SGHNT, YYREEE (reference sequence). This CDR3 has 14 residues. The CDR3 DNA sequence: TGTGCCAGCAGCTTGCGTGGGGGCGGGGAGACCCAGTACTTC. This codes for CASSLRGGGETQYF.

The sample holds one count of this clone. V is TRBV5-1 and J is TRBJ2-3; tentatively, D is TRBD2 (6 bases). The CDR3 contains 15 residues. V was cut by 2 bases and J by 6 bases, with 16 bases left in between. CDR1 SGHRS and CDR2 YFSETQ come from the germline V gene. The CDR3 nucleotides are TGCGCCAGCAGCTTTACTAGCCATAAAGAGGATACGCAGTATTTT. The encoded protein is CASSFTSHKEDTQYF.

The chain combines TRBV7-9 with TRBJ1-4, with 9 bases identical to TRBD1. Trimming removed 5 bases from V and 8 bases from J; junction bases left unmatched: 6. The CDR3 spans 14 residues. CDR1 is SEHNR, CDR2 FQNEAQ, per germline (reference sequence). The CDR3 spells CASSTGTGQEKLFF. The CDR3 coding sequence is TGTGCCAGCAGCACCGGGACAGGGCAAGAAAAACTGTTTTTT.

The CDR3 DNA sequence: TGTGCCAGCAGCCTCAACCTACAGAACACTGAAGCTTTCTTT. Its protein is CASSLNLQNTEAFF. This chain links TRBV7-9 with TRBJ1-1; D not certain. V was trimmed by 5 bases and J by 1 base, leaving 11 bases between them. The CDR3 is 14 amino acids. Germline V CDR1 and CDR2: SEHNR, FQNEAQ (reference sequence).

The rearrangement links TRBV7-8 to TRBJ2-2; 7 bases align to TRBD2. The CDR3 runs 18 residues. The germline V gene encodes CDR1 SGHVS and CDR2 FQNEAQ. V shed 4 bases and J 1 base; nucleotides not matched to a gene: 12. The CDR3 bases are TGTGCCAGCAGCTCCCCCCGAGGGACTACGAAGAACACCGGGGAGCTGTTTTTT. Residues: CASSSPRGTTKNTGELFF. Full variable domain (outside the CDR3, taken from reference TRBV7-8 and TRBJ2-2): GAGVSQSPRYKVAKRGQDVALRCDPISGHVSLFWYQQALGQGPEFLTYFQNEAQLDKSGLPSDRFFAERPEGSVSTLKIQRTQQEDSAVYLCASSSPRGTTKNTGELFFGEGSRLTVL.

The CDR3 region has the DNA TGTGCCAGCCGAGCGGGGGGGAACACAGATACGCAGTATTTT. Its translation is CASRAGGNTDTQYF. The V gene is TRBV6-1, the J gene TRBJ2-3; TRBD2 matches 10 bases. The CDR3 length is 14 residues. After removal of 8 bases from V and 2 bases from J, the junction contained 4 bases not matched to a gene. Germline V gives CDR1 MNHNS, CDR2 SASEGT.

This clone is termed medium-sized. V is TRBV10-3 and J is TRBJ2-6; TRBD1 matches at 11 bases. The V gene end was trimmed by 9 bases and the J gene end by 3 bases; junction bases not matched to a gene: 10. The germline gives CDR1 ENHRY, CDR2 SYGVKD. The CDR3 contains 17 residues. Here the CDR3 reads CAIKSGTGGDGANVLTF. The CDR3 coding sequence is TGTGCCATAAAATCCGGGACAGGGGGTGATGGGGCCAACGTCCTGACTTTC.

In this sample, this clone turned up a few times. In DNA form, the CDR3 reads TGTGCCAGCAGCCCGCCGGACAGTCTGAACACTGAAGCTTTCTTT. It encodes CASSPPDSLNTEAFF. This chain uses TRBV7-9 with TRBJ1-1, with a possible D match to TRBD1 (6 bases). Per the germline V gene, CDR1 is SEHNR and CDR2 is FQNEAQ (reference sequence). Trimming pared 5 bases from V and 0 bases from J, leaving 13 bases between. The CDR3 totals 15 residues.

The rearrangement links TRBV2 to TRBJ1-1; TRBD1 matches 10 bases. Germline CDR1 SNHLY, CDR2 FYNNEI. The CDR3 totals 15 residues. V lost 4 bases to trimming and J lost 1 base; unmatched junction nucleotides: 3. In DNA form, the CDR3 reads TGTGCCAGCAGTGGACAGGGGGCCGGGAACACTGAAGCTTTCTTT. Translating it yields CASSGQGAGNTEAFF.

V is TRBV6-8 and J is TRBJ1-5, with D maybe TRBD1 (5 bases). The V gene lost 6 bases and the J gene lost 4 bases, with 13 bases spanning the gap. Germline V lookup: CDR1 MNHGY, CDR2 SAAAGT. This CDR3 is built from 14 residues. CDR3 loop: CASSPVGGNQPQHF. The CDR3, as DNA: TGTGCCAGCAGCCCCGTGGGGGGGAATCAGCCCCAGCATTTT.

A few counts support this clone. The chain has TRBV5-1 and TRBJ1-1; a weak D match, TRBD1 (6 bases). The germline gives CDR1 SGHRS, CDR2 YFSETQ. Trimming removed 5 bases at V and 5 bases at J, with 10 bases between. This CDR3 region has 12 residues. The CDR3 DNA is TGCGCCAGCAGTTCACAGGGAACTGAAGCTTTCTTT. It encodes CASSSQGTEAFF.

The rearrangement joins TRBV7-6 to TRBJ1-2; D is uncertain. V was cut by 7 bases and J by 8 bases, with 14 bases left in between. The V gene's germline CDR1 is SGHVS and CDR2 FNYEAQ. The CDR3 has 12 residues. In DNA form, the CDR3 reads TGTGCCAGCACCCCCTGGGGTGAGGGCTACACCTTC. Translation gives CASTPWGEGYTF.

This clone turned up a few times. The V call is TRBV7-3, the J call TRBJ2-5; D is unclear. Trimming shortened V by 2 bases and J by 13 bases, and 14 bases separated the two germline ends. Germline V gives CDR1 SGHTA, CDR2 FQGTGA. The CDR3 consists of 12 residues. CDR3 nucleotide sequence: TGTGCCAGCAGCTTAGGCAGGTCAGCCTTGTACTTC. Translation gives CASSLGRSALYF.

This clone was found a few times. V is TRBV7-2 and J is TRBJ2-2; D is undetermined. V was cut by 2 bases and J by 4 bases, with 17 bases left in between. Germline V CDR1 and CDR2: SGHTA, FQGNSA. This CDR3 has 17 amino acids. The CDR3 nucleotides read TGTGCCAGCAGCTTAAGTTTGGTCACCTCGAGCACCGGGGAGCTGTTTTTT. Translated, it gives CASSLSLVTSSTGELFF.

This rearrangement joins TRBV29-1 to TRBJ2-5; no clear D gene. CDR1 and CDR2 from the germline V gene are SQVTM and ANQGSEA. V was trimmed by 7 bases and J by 5 bases, leaving 11 bases between them. The CDR3 runs 11 residues. CDR3 in amino acids: CSAPDAETQYF. For the CDR3, the DNA is TGCAGCGCCCCAGATGCGGAGACCCAGTACTTC.